The 5 T cell receptor beta chains reported below all come from one sample, sequenced in a study of cytomegalovirus exposure and HLA in healthy donors. Amplification used 60 Vbeta primers and 13 Jbeta primers. This table comes from immunoSEQ multiplex PCR, and its TCRdb copy is limited to in-frame clones, with some not included. The repertoire holds approximately 160,000 clones, with around 86% as singletons. The sequenced sample consisted of PBMCs. The receptors stem from a man in his fifties or sixties in good health and CMV-seropositive.

This clone was observed a few times. The genes are TRBV4-2 and TRBJ2-3; D remains unclear. The V gene's germline CDR1 is LGHNA and CDR2 YNFKEQ. Trimming cost V 5 bases and J 2 bases, with 2 bases left between them. This CDR3 has 11 amino acids. The CDR3 region has the DNA TGTGCCAGCAGCTACACAGATACGCAGTATTTT. Amino acids: CASSYTDTQYF.

The rearrangement links TRBV14 to TRBJ1-1; no firm D call. This CDR3 comprises 13 residues. The germline CDR1 and CDR2 sequences are SGHDN and FVKESK. The V end was cut by 2 bases, the J end by 1 base, with 5 bases between. In DNA, the CDR3 is TGTGCCAGCAGCCAATCGGGGAACACTGAAGCTTTCTTT. It encodes CASSQSGNTEAFF.

The V gene is TRBV2, the J gene TRBJ1-4, with TRBD1 matching 7 bases. The CDR3 covers 15 residues. With V trimmed by 5 bases and J by 7 bases, 10 bases remained unmatched. Germline V gene lookup returns CDR1 SNHLY and CDR2 FYNNEI. The CDR3 region is CASSPAGGNGEKLFF. The CDR3 nucleotides are TGTGCCAGCAGTCCAGCAGGGGGTAATGGTGAAAAACTGTTTTTT.

The V call is TRBV5-1, the J call TRBJ2-1; D might be TRBD1 (6 bases). CDR1 and CDR2 (germline): SGHRS, YFSETQ. Between the trimmed V and J ends, which lost 0 bases and 7 bases, there was a span of 20 bases. The CDR3 runs to 17 residues. The CDR3 nucleotides read TGCGCCAGCAGCTTGGACCTGGGACACGGGTTGGGGAATGAGCAGTTCTTC. Amino acid sequence: CASSLDLGHGLGNEQFF.

The chain couples TRBV10-3 to TRBJ2-5; 10 nucleotides align to TRBD2. The CDR3 runs 15 residues. After removal of 0 bases from V and 5 bases from J, the junction contained 3 bases not matched to a gene. Looked up from germline, CDR1 is ENHRY and CDR2 is SYGVKD. The CDR3 nucleotides read TGTGCCATCAGTGAGTCCGGGACTAGCGCTGAGACCCAGTACTTC. The encoded protein is CAISESGTSAETQYF.